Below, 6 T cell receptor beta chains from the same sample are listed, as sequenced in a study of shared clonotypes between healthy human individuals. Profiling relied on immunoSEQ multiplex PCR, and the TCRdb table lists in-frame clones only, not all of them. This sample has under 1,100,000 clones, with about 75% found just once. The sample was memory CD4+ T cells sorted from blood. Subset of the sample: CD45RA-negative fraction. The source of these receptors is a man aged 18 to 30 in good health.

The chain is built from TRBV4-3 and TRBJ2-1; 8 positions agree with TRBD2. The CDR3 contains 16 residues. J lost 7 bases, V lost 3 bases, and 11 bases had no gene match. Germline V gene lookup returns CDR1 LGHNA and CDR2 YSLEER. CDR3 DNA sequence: TGCGCCAGCAGCCAGGTTAGCGGGAAAAGGCCAAATGAGCAGTTCTTC. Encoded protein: CASSQVSGKRPNEQFF.

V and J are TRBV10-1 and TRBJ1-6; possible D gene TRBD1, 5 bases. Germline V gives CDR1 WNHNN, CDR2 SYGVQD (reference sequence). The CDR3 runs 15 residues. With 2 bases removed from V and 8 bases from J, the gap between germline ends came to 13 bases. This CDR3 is CASSERTTRDSPLHF. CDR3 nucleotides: TGCGCCAGCAGTGAGCGAACGACCAGGGATTCACCCCTCCACTTT.

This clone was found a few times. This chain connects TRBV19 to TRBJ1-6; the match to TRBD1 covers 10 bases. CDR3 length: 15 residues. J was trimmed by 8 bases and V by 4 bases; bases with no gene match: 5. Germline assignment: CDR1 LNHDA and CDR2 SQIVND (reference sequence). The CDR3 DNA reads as TGTGCCAGTAGTACCGGGACAGGGGCTTATTCACCCCTCCACTTT. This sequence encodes CASSTGTGAYSPLHF.

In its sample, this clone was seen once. The CDR3 region has the DNA TGTGCCAGCAGTGATCTGGGCAGGACACCCCTCCACTTT. This sequence encodes CASSDLGRTPLHF. V usage is TRBV25-1 and J usage is TRBJ1-6; D uncertain. V was shortened by 3 bases and J by 11 bases, with 11 bases between the two germline ends. Germline V gene lookup returns CDR1 MGHDK and CDR2 SYGVNS. CDR3 length equals 13 residues.

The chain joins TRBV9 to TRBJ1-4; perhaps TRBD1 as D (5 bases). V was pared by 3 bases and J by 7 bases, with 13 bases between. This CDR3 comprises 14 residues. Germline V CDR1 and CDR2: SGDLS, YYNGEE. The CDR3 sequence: CASSAAGYGEKLFF. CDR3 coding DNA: TGTGCCAGCAGCGCGGCAGGGTATGGTGAAAAACTGTTTTTT. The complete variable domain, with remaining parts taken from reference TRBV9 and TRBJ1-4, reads DSGVTQTPKHLITATGQRVTLRCSPRSGDLSVYWYQQSLDQGLQFLIQYYNGEERAKGNILERFSAQQFPDLHSELNLSSLELGDSALYFCASSAAGYGEKLFFGSGTQLSVL.

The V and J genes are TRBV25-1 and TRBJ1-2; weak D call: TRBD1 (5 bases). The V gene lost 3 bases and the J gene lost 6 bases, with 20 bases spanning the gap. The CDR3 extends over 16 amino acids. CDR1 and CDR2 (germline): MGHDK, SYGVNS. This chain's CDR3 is CASSDAGGLLHHGYTF. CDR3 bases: TGTGCCAGCAGTGACGCGGGGGGACTTCTACACCATGGCTACACCTTC.